The 26 T cell receptor beta chains below come from one sample, sequenced in a study of long-term antiretroviral therapy in people with HIV. Running of the v3.0 immunoSEQ assay took place at survey level. The assay was immunoSEQ multiplex PCR, and TCRdb's table has in-frame clones only and misses some. The sample includes more than 10,000 clones, around 90% of them seen just once. The starting material was unsorted PBMCs, obtained 2.1 years after starting antiretroviral therapy. Receptors originate from a woman aged 35 to 49 with HIV.

The chain is built from TRBV7-9 and TRBJ1-5; D may be TRBD1 (6 bases). V dropped 5 bases and J dropped 3 bases, with 17 bases sitting between them. This CDR3 region has 16 residues. In germline, CDR1 is SEHNR, CDR2 FQNEAQ (reference sequence). Written as DNA, the CDR3 is TGTGCCAGCAGCGCGCTTCGGGGGGCGGACAATCAGCCCCAGCATTTT. It yields the protein CASSALRGADNQPQHF. The entire variable domain, with the rest obtained from reference TRBV7-9 and TRBJ1-5, is as follows: DTGVSQNPRHKITKRGQNVTFRCDPISEHNRLYWYRQTLGQGPEFLTYFQNEAQLEKSRLLSDRFSAERPKGSFSTLEIQRTEQGDSAMYLCASSALRGADNQPQHFGDGTRLSIL.

This chain links TRBV7-8 with TRBJ1-1, with D uncertain. Trimming took off 4 bases at V and 2 bases at J, with 5 bases between the two ends. The length of the CDR3 is 12 residues. Germline V gene data show CDR1 as SGHVS and CDR2 as FQNEAQ. For the CDR3, the DNA is TGTGCCAGCAGCTCACCTAACACTGAAGCTTTCTTT. It codes for CASSSPNTEAFF.

CDR3 loop: CASSLGPHMGEAFF. The DNA of the CDR3 is TGCGCCAGCAGCTTGGGGCCGCACATGGGGGAAGCTTTCTTT. The gene calls are TRBV5-1 and TRBJ1-1, with D unclear. Trimming pared 0 bases from V and 8 bases from J, leaving 14 bases between. Germline V lookup: CDR1 SGHRS, CDR2 YFSETQ. The CDR3 contains 14 residues.

J is TRBJ1-2 and V is TRBV11-2; 8 bases align to TRBD1. Per germline, CDR1 SGHAT and CDR2 FQNNGV. V was clipped by 8 bases and J by 5 bases; unmatched bases: 10. The CDR3 consists of 14 residues. CDR3 amino acids: CASAPLTGAYGYTF. CDR3 bases: TGTGCCAGCGCCCCTCTGACAGGGGCTTATGGCTACACCTTC.

The chain links TRBV30 to TRBJ1-5; 8 nucleotides match TRBD1. The CDR3 contains 13 residues. Germline V gene lookup returns CDR1 GTSNPN and CDR2 SVGIG (reference sequence). V dropped 5 bases and J dropped 3; count of bases not matched to a gene: 3. The CDR3: CAWGQGSNQPQHF. The CDR3 bases are TGTGCCTGGGGACAGGGCTCCAATCAGCCCCAGCATTTT.

V and J are TRBV5-6 and TRBJ2-3, with TRBD2 matching 11 bases. The CDR3 runs 18 residues. Germline assignment: CDR1 SGHDT and CDR2 YYEEEE. The J segment lost 4 bases and the V segment lost 1 base, leaving 11 bases of the junction unmatched. In DNA, the CDR3 is TGTGCCAGCAGCTTGTACGGTCCTAATAGCGGGGGGGCAGATACGCAGTATTTT. As protein: CASSLYGPNSGGADTQYF.

The genes are TRBV30 and TRBJ1-6; TRBD1 aligns across 7 bases. Per the germline V gene, CDR1 is GTSNPN and CDR2 is SVGIG (reference sequence). The CDR3 is 14 residues long. The trim removed 2 bases at V and 9 bases at J, leaving 7 bases unmatched. The CDR3 protein is CAWSSPNRGSPLHF. CDR3 bases: TGTGCCTGGAGTTCTCCGAACAGGGGTTCACCCCTCCACTTT.

This clone was seen just once. The CDR3 DNA is TGTGCCATCAGCGGTAACAGGGCCCGGTCCGGGGAGCTGTTTTTT. Protein sequence: CAISGNRARSGELFF. This chain uses TRBV10-3 with TRBJ2-2; weak D call: TRBD1 (6 bases). The ends were cut back, 6 bases at V and 6 bases at J, with 17 bases in the middle. The germline gives CDR1 ENHRY, CDR2 SYGVKD. The CDR3 runs 15 residues.

This rearrangement joins TRBV27 to TRBJ2-7, with D possibly being TRBD1 or TRBD2 (6 bases each). The germline gives CDR1 MNHEY, CDR2 SMNVEV (reference sequence). V lost 6 bases and J 2 bases, leaving 11 bases between the germline ends. The CDR3 is made up of 13 amino acids. CDR3 in DNA: TGTGCCAGCAGCATAGGGGGGCCCTACGAGCAGTACTTC. Amino acids: CASSIGGPYEQYF.

The CDR3 DNA reads TGTGCCAGCAGTGACGTCAGGGGTTACTATGGCTACACCTTC. Its translation: CASSDVRGYYGYTF. This chain joins TRBV6-5 and TRBJ1-2; a possible D gene is TRBD1 (6 bases). The germline gives CDR1 MNHEY, CDR2 SVGAGI. Trimming took off 5 bases at V and 3 bases at J, with 13 bases between the two ends. CDR3 length: 14 residues.

This sequence joins TRBV7-9 and TRBJ1-1, with D uncertain. In germline, CDR1 is SEHNR, CDR2 FQNEAQ (reference sequence). V shed 2 bases and J shed 1 base, with 5 bases lying between them. The CDR3 totals 13 residues. The CDR3 nucleotides read TGTGCCAGCAGCTTACGGGAGAACACTGAAGCTTTCTTT. Translated: CASSLRENTEAFF. The full variable domain, with the rest looked up from reference TRBV7-9 and TRBJ1-1, is DTGVSQNPRHKITKRGQNVTFRCDPISEHNRLYWYRQTLGQGPEFLTYFQNEAQLEKSRLLSDRFSAERPKGSFSTLEIQRTEQGDSAMYLCASSLRENTEAFFGQGTRLTVV.

The rearrangement joins TRBV4-3 to TRBJ1-1, with D possibly TRBD1 on 5 matching bases. Trimming shortened V by 2 bases and J by 4 bases, and 23 bases separated the two germline ends. CDR1 is LGHNA, CDR2 YSLEER, per germline. This CDR3 is 18 amino acids long. Here the CDR3 reads CASSQSFRGRGRGTEAFF. The CDR3 nucleotides are TGCGCCAGCAGCCAATCATTTCGAGGTCGGGGAAGGGGCACTGAAGCTTTCTTT.

This sequence joins TRBV19 and TRBJ1-6; D is unresolved. CDR1 is LNHDA and CDR2 is SQIVND in the germline V gene (reference sequence). Deletions cut 3 bases from V and 7 bases from J, with 13 bases between. This CDR3 contains 15 residues. The CDR3 reads CASSIRLLGNSPLHF. CDR3 sequence (DNA): TGTGCCAGTAGTATCCGGCTACTAGGGAATTCACCCCTCCACTTT. Filled out from reference TRBV19 and TRBJ1-6, the complete variable domain reads DGGITQSPKYLFRKEGQNVTLSCEQNLNHDAMYWYRQDPGQGLRLIYYSQIVNDFQKGDIAEGYSVSREKKESFPLTVTSAQKNPTAFYLCASSIRLLGNSPLHFGNGTRLTVT.

The chain combines TRBV6-5 with TRBJ1-1; TRBD1 is a possible D gene (6 bases). Trimming pared 2 bases from V and 5 bases from J, leaving 9 bases between. The CDR3 is 13 residues long. Germline assignment: CDR1 MNHEY and CDR2 SVGAGI. For the CDR3, the DNA is TGTGCCAGCAGTTACCACAGGGAGACTGAAGCTTTCTTT. This encodes CASSYHRETEAFF.

The V call is TRBV7-9, the J call TRBJ2-1; possibly TRBD2 for D (6 bases). Germline-derived CDR1 and CDR2 are SEHNR and FQNEAQ (reference sequence). There are 14 residues in the CDR3. Trimming stripped 3 bases from V and 6 bases from J, with 12 bases between. The CDR3 coding sequence is TGTGCCAGCAGCTTCGGGGGTTGGGGCAATGAGCAGTTCTTC. It codes for CASSFGGWGNEQFF.

The genes are TRBV5-1 and TRBJ2-7, with 7 bases identical to TRBD1. The J segment lost 1 base and the V segment lost 5 bases, leaving 3 bases of the junction unmatched. The germline V gene encodes CDR1 SGHRS and CDR2 YFSETQ. The CDR3 is 13 residues long. CDR3 in DNA: TGCGCCAGCAGTTGGGGACAGTCCTACGAGCAGTACTTC. Translation: CASSWGQSYEQYF.

V usage is TRBV20-1 and J usage is TRBJ1-2; D is ambiguous. Germline loops: CDR1 DFQATT, CDR2 SNEGSKA (reference sequence). This CDR3 comprises 10 residues. V shed 1 base and J shed 8 bases, with 5 bases lying between them. The CDR3 DNA reads TGCAGTGCTAGAGGATCCGGCTACACCTTC. Its protein product is CSARGSGYTF.

The chain joins TRBV30 to TRBJ1-1; D gene unclear. The CDR3 is 15 residues long. The ends were cut back, 0 bases at V and 3 bases at J, with 14 bases in the middle. CDR1 and CDR2 (germline): GTSNPN, SVGIG (reference sequence). The CDR3 spells CAWSVLGRSYTEAFF. CDR3 nucleotide sequence: TGTGCCTGGAGTGTACTAGGCAGATCCTACACTGAAGCTTTCTTT.

The chain joins TRBV2 to TRBJ1-2; a weak D match, TRBD1 (5 bases). The length of the CDR3 is 14 residues. The V and J ends lost 7 bases and 0 bases respectively, with 12 bases between them. CDR1 and CDR2 (germline): SNHLY, FYNNEI. In nucleotides, the CDR3 is TGTGCCAGCAATACGCAGGGTCCTAACTATGGCTACACCTTC. It is translated as CASNTQGPNYGYTF.

The chain has TRBV7-3 and TRBJ2-6, with D unresolved. The CDR3 covers 15 residues. CDR1 and CDR2 (germline): SGHTA, FQGTGA. Trimming took off 2 bases at V and 0 bases at J, with 5 bases between the two ends. This CDR3 reads CASSLDGSGANVLTF. The CDR3 region has the DNA TGTGCCAGCAGCTTAGACGGCTCTGGGGCCAACGTCCTGACTTTC.

The rearrangement uses TRBV7-9 and TRBJ2-7, with D perhaps matching TRBD1 (8 bases). This CDR3 region has 15 residues. Germline CDR1 reads SEHNR; CDR2 reads FQNEAQ (reference sequence). V dropped 5 bases and J dropped 3 bases, with 17 bases sitting between them. The chain's CDR3 is CASSLGTGGGYEQYF. The CDR3 region has the DNA TGTGCCAGCAGCCTAGGGACAGGCGGGGGCTACGAGCAGTACTTC.

V is TRBV6-5 and J is TRBJ1-5; D remains ambiguous. Germline V CDR1 and CDR2: MNHEY, SVGAGI. V lost 2 bases and J 2 bases, leaving 7 bases between the germline ends. The CDR3 is 14 amino acids. CDR3 protein: CASSYRARNQPQHF. CDR3 nucleotide sequence: TGTGCCAGCAGTTACAGGGCTCGCAATCAGCCCCAGCATTTT.

The V gene is TRBV18, the J gene TRBJ1-1; D perhaps matches TRBD1 (6 bases). Germline V lookup: CDR1 KGHSH, CDR2 LQKENI. Trimming removed 8 bases at V and 3 bases at J, with 10 bases between. CDR3 length: 12 amino acids. The CDR3 DNA reads as TGTGCCAGCAGAAGACAGGACACTGAAGCTTTCTTT. It encodes CASRRQDTEAFF.

This chain uses TRBV5-4 with TRBJ2-5, with D hard to call. V gave up 4 bases and J gave up 5 bases, with 12 bases separating them. The germline gives CDR1 SGHNT, CDR2 YYREEE (reference sequence). The CDR3 spans 13 residues. The CDR3, as DNA: TGTGCCAGCAGCAAAAGGGATGTGGAGACCCAGTACTTC. Residues: CASSKRDVETQYF.

V and J are TRBV6-6 and TRBJ1-6; no reliable D call. The CDR3 spans 13 residues. The V gene's germline CDR1 is MNHNY and CDR2 SVGAGI (reference sequence). V dropped 5 bases and J dropped 8 bases, with 10 bases sitting between them. The CDR3 nucleotides read TGTGCCAGCAGTACTGCGGGGTATTCACCCCTCCACTTT. It encodes CASSTAGYSPLHF.

V is TRBV18 and J is TRBJ1-1, with 7 positions matching TRBD1. The CDR3 is 13 amino acids. Per the germline V gene, CDR1 is KGHSH and CDR2 is LQKENI. The trim removed 3 bases at V and 5 bases at J, leaving 3 bases unmatched. The CDR3 bases are TGTGCCAGCTCACCGACAGGGAATACTGAAGCTTTCTTT. Protein: CASSPTGNTEAFF.